The 5 T cell receptor beta chains in this list originate from one sample, sequenced in a study of beta chain features in type 1 diabetes. Regarding the study as a whole: Among all four CD4+ subsets, Type 1 diabetes patients had TCRB CDR3s that were moderately but significantly shorter.

Investigators reverse transcribed all isolated RNA, so they sequenced expressed TCRB transcripts. This table comes from immunoSEQ multiplex PCR, and its TCRdb copy is limited to in-frame clones, with some not included. The profile shows about 53,000 clones, 55% to 70% of them singletons. Antigen specificity for these receptors is unknown. Sequencing input: stem cell memory CD4+ T cells from blood. Every receptor here comes from a woman in her twenties or thirties with type 1 diabetes.

This clone was counted between two and nine times. The chain links TRBV5-1 to TRBJ2-1, with D tentatively TRBD2 (6 bases). Trimming left V 2 bases short and J 2 bases short, with 11 bases between. This CDR3 has 15 residues. In germline, CDR1 is SGHRS, CDR2 YFSETQ. The CDR3 loop reads CASSFGGEPYNEQFF. CDR3 DNA sequence: TGCGCCAGCAGCTTCGGGGGTGAACCCTACAATGAGCAGTTCTTC.

The rearrangement uses TRBV7-3 and TRBJ2-1, with 8 positions matching TRBD1. This CDR3 contains 16 residues. Germline V lookup: CDR1 SGHTA, CDR2 FQGTGA. The V gene end was trimmed by 4 bases and the J gene end by 0 bases; junction bases not matched to a gene: 5. The CDR3 nucleotides are TGTGCCAGCAGCTCCAGGGGGCACATCTCCTACAATGAGCAGTTCTTC. Its protein product is CASSSRGHISYNEQFF.

This chain connects TRBV25-1 to TRBJ1-4, with 8 bases aligning to TRBD1. This CDR3 region has 16 residues. J was trimmed by 7 bases and V by 4 bases; bases with no gene match: 11. Germline V CDR1 and CDR2: MGHDK, SYGVNS. CDR3 sequence reads: CASSALKDRATEKLFF. The CDR3 DNA sequence: TGTGCCAGCAGTGCCCTAAAGGACAGGGCTACTGAAAAACTGTTTTTT.

Only a few counts were recorded for this clone. The genes are TRBV27 and TRBJ2-1; 7 bases are a match to TRBD2. CDR1 and CDR2 from the germline V gene are MNHEY and SMNVEV (reference sequence). This CDR3 comprises 15 residues. V lost 7 bases and J lost 5; bases outside the gene matches: 11. The CDR3 bases are TGTGCCAGCATAGGGGACTACGGGTACAACAATGAGCAGTTCTTC. Protein: CASIGDYGYNNEQFF.

The gene calls are TRBV10-3 and TRBJ2-7; unclear D gene. The CDR3 length is 14 residues. Between the trimmed V and J ends, which lost 3 bases and 3 bases, there was a span of 12 bases. Germline-derived CDR1 and CDR2 are ENHRY and SYGVKD. For the CDR3, the DNA is TGTGCCATCAGTGACTTCGAGGCCGACTACGAGCAGTACTTC. Its translation is CAISDFEADYEQYF.